This TCR beta chain was captured in a study of T cell responses to AZD1222 COVID-19 vaccine. Study background: Second doses were pooled across both intervals (about 4 or about 12 weeks).

About this clone: Its antigen is not known.

Study observations and caveats: A mostly white British donor set with more females was recruited, and clonal diversity was possibly underestimated. At baseline, just six AZD1222 recipients tested seropositive. The peak T cell response came first, and repertoires were sampled only after it.

Clones were read by immunoSEQ multiplex PCR, and TCRdb kept only the in-frame ones, dropping some. The sample has under 140,000 clones; approximately 90% are singletons. The material sequenced was peripheral blood, taken on day 0 of AZD1222 vaccination. The sequence derives from an adult in good health.

The DNA of the CDR3 is TGTGCCAGCACCCCGGGACAGTCGAACACCGGGGAGCTGTTTTTT. It yields the protein CASTPGQSNTGELFF. The gene calls are TRBV7-9 and TRBJ2-2; TRBD1 aligns across 7 bases. Unmatched junction bases numbered 5, after V lost 7 bases and J lost 0 bases. Germline CDR1 and CDR2: SEHNR and FQNEAQ (reference sequence). The CDR3 consists of 15 residues. The variable domain in full, with the rest retrieved from reference TRBV7-9 and TRBJ2-2, is DTGVSQNPRHKITKRGQNVTFRCDPISEHNRLYWYRQTLGQGPEFLTYFQNEAQLEKSRLLSDRFSAERPKGSFSTLEIQRTEQGDSAMYLCASTPGQSNTGELFFGEGSRLTVL.